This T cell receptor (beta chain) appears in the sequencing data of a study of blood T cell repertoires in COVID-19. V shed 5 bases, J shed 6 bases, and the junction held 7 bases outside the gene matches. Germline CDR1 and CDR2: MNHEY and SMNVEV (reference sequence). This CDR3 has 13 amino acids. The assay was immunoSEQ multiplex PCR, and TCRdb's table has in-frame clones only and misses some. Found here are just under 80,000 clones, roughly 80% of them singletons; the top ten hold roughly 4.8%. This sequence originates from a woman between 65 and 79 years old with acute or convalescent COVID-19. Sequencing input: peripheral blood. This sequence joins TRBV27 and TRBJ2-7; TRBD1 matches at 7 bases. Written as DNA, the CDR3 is TGTGCCAGCAGTCCGACGACAGGGCGCGAGCAGTACTTC. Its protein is CASSPTTGREQYF.